Following are 18 T cell receptor beta chains from one sample sequenced in a study of patients and donors after allogeneic stem cell transplantation. TCRdb reanalysed the RT-PCR reads using MiXCR and keeps one entry per CDR3 protein. This sample has over 150,000 distinct CDR3 sequences, with 40% to 45% found just once. The sample consisted of blood, either unsorted or a sorted T cell fraction (not recorded which). The receptors were gathered from a human donor who was either an allogeneic HSCT recipient or a stem cell or donor lymphocyte infusion donor (not recorded which). It is not recorded whose cells these are; they may come from a transplant donor.

This clonotype occurred a few times. The chain joins TRBV27 to TRBJ1-4; D is undetermined. V was shortened by 2 bases and J by 8 bases, with 12 bases between the two germline ends. Germline CDR1 and CDR2: MNHEY and SMNVEV (reference sequence). This CDR3 contains 14 residues. CDR3 nucleotide sequence: TGTGCCAGCAGTTTAAACCTCGAAGGGGAAAAACTGTTTTTT. It is translated as CASSLNLEGEKLFF.

This clonotype has just a few counts. This chain connects TRBV7-2 to TRBJ1-2; D uncertain. The CDR3 covers 13 residues. Trimming pared 2 bases from V and 5 bases from J, leaving 9 bases between. Germline CDR1 SGHTA, CDR2 FQGNSA. The DNA of the CDR3 is TGTGCCAGCAGCTTACCCGTGCGTTATGGCTACACCTTC. This sequence encodes CASSLPVRYGYTF. Supplemented by reference TRBV7-2 and TRBJ1-2, the full variable domain reads GAGVSQSPSNKVTEKGKDVELRCDPISGHTALYWYRQSLGQGLEFLIYFQGNSAPDKSGLPSDRFSAERTGGSVSTLTIQRTQQEDSAVYLCASSLPVRYGYTFGSGTRLTVV.

The J gene is TRBJ1-5, the V gene TRBV30, with unresolved D. V lost 2 bases, J lost 6 bases, and 11 bases lay in between. Germline values: CDR1 GTSNPN, CDR2 SVGIG (reference sequence). This CDR3 comprises 13 residues. The CDR3 bases are TGTGCCTGGAGTCGGGCAGGTCTTCAGCCCCAGCATTTT. This encodes CAWSRAGLQPQHF.

This chain uses TRBV6-2 or TRBV6-3 with TRBJ1-5; D may be TRBD1 (5 bases). Trimming took 7 bases from V and 1 from J, leaving 11 bases between them. The CDR3 sequence is 14 residues long. Germline CDR1 is MNHEY and CDR2 is SVGEGT. CDR3 nucleotides: TGTGCCAGCAAGGAGGGGCGCAGCAATCAGCCCCAGCATTTT. It translates to CASKEGRSNQPQHF.

V usage is TRBV4-2 and J usage is TRBJ1-1; 7 bases map to TRBD1. After removal of 0 bases from V and 3 bases from J, the junction contained 1 base not matched to a gene. Germline V gene sequence: CDR1 LGHNA, CDR2 YNFKEQ. This CDR3 has 14 residues. CDR3 sequence: CASSQEQGHTEAFF. In DNA form, the CDR3 reads TGTGCCAGCAGCCAAGAACAGGGGCACACTGAAGCTTTCTTT.

The chain links TRBV3-1 to TRBJ2-1; 8 bases line up with TRBD1. In germline, CDR1 is LGHDT, CDR2 YNNKEL (reference sequence). V lost 4 bases to trimming and J lost 2 bases; unmatched junction nucleotides: 10. This CDR3 has 17 amino acids. As DNA, the CDR3 is TGTGCCAGCAGCCTCCCAAGAGGGACAGGTGCCTACAATGAGCAGTTCTTC. It codes for CASSLPRGTGAYNEQFF.

This clonotype was seen a few times. This chain links TRBV4-2 with TRBJ1-1; unclear D gene. The CDR3 is 15 amino acids. V lost 0 bases and J 4 bases, leaving 12 bases between the germline ends. Per germline, CDR1 LGHNA and CDR2 YNFKEQ. The CDR3 is CASSQDEWAGTEAFF. The CDR3 DNA sequence: TGTGCCAGCAGCCAAGATGAGTGGGCGGGCACTGAAGCTTTCTTT.

In its sample, this clonotype was seen a few times. This chain connects TRBV18 to TRBJ1-6; weak D call: TRBD1 (5 bases). Germline-derived CDR1 and CDR2 are KGHSH and LQKENI. Trimming removed 1 base from V and 8 bases from J, with 12 bases in between. This CDR3 has 15 residues. CDR3 sequence reads: CASSPRRGRYSPLHF. CDR3 DNA sequence: TGTGCCAGCTCACCACGGCGGGGGAGATATTCACCCCTCCACTTT.

The table lists this clonotype with a count of one. CDR3 residues: CSGVGLAGVEQYF. The DNA for the CDR3 is TGCAGTGGGGTCGGGCTAGCGGGAGTCGAGCAGTACTTC. The chain carries TRBV20-1 and TRBJ2-7, with TRBD2 matching 10 bases. V gave up 7 bases and J gave up 6 bases; unmatched junction bases: 9. Germline V gene sequence: CDR1 DFQATT, CDR2 SNEGSKA (reference sequence). This CDR3 is 13 amino acids long.

The chain recombines TRBV5-1 with TRBJ1-1, with D maybe TRBD1 (5 bases). CDR1 and CDR2 (germline): SGHRS, YFSETQ. The CDR3 has 12 amino acids. The CDR3 region has the DNA TGCTCATCCGCGGGGCCTTACACTGAAGCTTTCTTT. Protein product: CSSAGPYTEAFF.

J is TRBJ2-1 and V is TRBV11-2; 8 positions agree with TRBD1. CDR1 and CDR2 (germline): SGHAT, FQNNGV. Unmatched junction bases numbered 6, after V lost 2 bases and J lost 0 bases. The CDR3 has 17 residues. The CDR3: CASSLIIRGPSYNEQFF. In DNA form, the CDR3 reads TGTGCCAGCAGCTTAATCATCAGGGGGCCCTCCTACAATGAGCAGTTCTTC.

This clonotype has only a few counts. The chain recombines TRBV5-1 with TRBJ1-2, with D unclear. Trimming removed 7 bases at V and 1 base at J, with 11 bases between. The CDR3 totals 13 residues. CDR1 is SGHRS and CDR2 is YFSETQ in the germline V gene. CDR3 sequence reads: CASGSVVNYGYTF. The CDR3 nucleotides read TGCGCCAGCGGCTCGGTAGTTAACTATGGCTACACCTTC.

This clonotype has only a few counts. The J gene is TRBJ1-2, the V gene TRBV20-1, with TRBD1 matching over 9 bases. V lost 7 bases, J lost 9 bases, and 9 bases stayed unmatched. Germline CDR1 is DFQATT and CDR2 is SNEGSKA (reference sequence). This CDR3 comprises 12 residues. CDR3 coding DNA: TGCAGTGTTCCGGGACAGGGTGATAGCTACACCTTC. It translates to CSVPGQGDSYTF.

The chain carries TRBV27 and TRBJ2-7; weak D call: TRBD1 (6 bases). Deletions cut 5 bases from V and 5 bases from J, with 16 bases between. Per germline, CDR1 MNHEY and CDR2 SMNVEV (reference sequence). The CDR3 covers 14 residues. CDR3 amino acids: CASSPQGSLHEQYF. The CDR3 bases are TGTGCCAGCAGTCCACAGGGAAGCCTGCACGAGCAGTACTTC.

The chain couples TRBV7-2 to TRBJ2-3, with D perhaps TRBD2 (6 bases). This CDR3 comprises 14 residues. CDR1 SGHTA and CDR2 FQGNSA come from the germline V gene. Trimming took 6 bases from V and 0 from J, leaving 10 bases between them. The DNA for the CDR3 is TGTGCCAGCAGGGGTAGCGGTAGCACAGATACGCAGTATTTT. Its translation: CASRGSGSTDTQYF.

The chain is built from TRBV6-5 and TRBJ1-2; 9 bases are shared with TRBD1. V was clipped by 8 bases and J by 0 bases; unmatched bases: 13. CDR1 is MNHEY and CDR2 is SVGAGI in the germline V gene. The CDR3 length is 17 residues. DNA of the CDR3: TGTGCCAGCCTACCGAACCCGGGACAGGGCTCTAACTATGGCTACACCTTC. Its translation: CASLPNPGQGSNYGYTF.

The genes are TRBV3-1 and TRBJ2-1, with TRBD2 identical over 11 bases. The CDR3 loop spans 13 amino acids. Germline CDR1 LGHDT, CDR2 YNNKEL (reference sequence). V lost 4 bases, J lost 12 bases, and 5 bases stayed unmatched. CDR3 sequence reads: CASSLTSGRPQFF. The CDR3 nucleotides read TGTGCCAGCAGCCTTACTAGCGGGAGACCGCAGTTCTTC.

Many counts were recorded for this clonotype. The chain joins TRBV7-3 to TRBJ1-2; unclear D gene. Trimming took 4 bases from V and 4 from J, leaving 10 bases between them. CDR1 and CDR2 (germline): SGHTA, FQGTGA. This CDR3 region has 13 residues. The CDR3 here is CASSSDTGYGYTF. The DNA for the CDR3 is TGTGCCAGCAGCTCGGATACCGGCTATGGCTACACCTTC.